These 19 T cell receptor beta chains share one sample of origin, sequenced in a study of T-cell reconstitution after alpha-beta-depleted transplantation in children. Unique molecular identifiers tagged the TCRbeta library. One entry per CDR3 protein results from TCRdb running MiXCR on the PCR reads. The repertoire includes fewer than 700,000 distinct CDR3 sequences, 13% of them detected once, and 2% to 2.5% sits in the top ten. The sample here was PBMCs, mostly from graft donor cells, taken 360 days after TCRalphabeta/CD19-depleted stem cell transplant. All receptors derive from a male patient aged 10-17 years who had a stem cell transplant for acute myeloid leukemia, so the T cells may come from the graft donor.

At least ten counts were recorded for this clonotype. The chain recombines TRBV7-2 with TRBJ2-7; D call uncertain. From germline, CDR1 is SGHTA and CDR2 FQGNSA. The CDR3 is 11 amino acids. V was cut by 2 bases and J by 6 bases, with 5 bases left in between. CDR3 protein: CASSLKVEQYF. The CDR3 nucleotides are TGTGCCAGCAGCTTAAAGGTCGAGCAGTACTTC.

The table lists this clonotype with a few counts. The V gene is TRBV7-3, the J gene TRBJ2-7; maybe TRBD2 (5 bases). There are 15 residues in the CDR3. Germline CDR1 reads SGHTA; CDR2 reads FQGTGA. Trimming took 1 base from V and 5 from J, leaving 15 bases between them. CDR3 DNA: TGTGCCAGCAGCTTAATCCCGGGATGGCCGGACGAGCAGTACTTC. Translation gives CASSLIPGWPDEQYF.

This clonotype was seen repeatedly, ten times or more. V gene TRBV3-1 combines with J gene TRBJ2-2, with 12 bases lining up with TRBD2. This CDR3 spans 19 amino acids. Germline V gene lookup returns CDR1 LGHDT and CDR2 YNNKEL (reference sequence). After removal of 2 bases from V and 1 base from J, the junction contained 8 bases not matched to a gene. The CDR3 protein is CASSQLGLAGSQNTGELFF. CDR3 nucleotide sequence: TGTGCCAGCAGCCAACTAGGACTAGCGGGATCGCAGAACACCGGGGAGCTGTTTTTT.

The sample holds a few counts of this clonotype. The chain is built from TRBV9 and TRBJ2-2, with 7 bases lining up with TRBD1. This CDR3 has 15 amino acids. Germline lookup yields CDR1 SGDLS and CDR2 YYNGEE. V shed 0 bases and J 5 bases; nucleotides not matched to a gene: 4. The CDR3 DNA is TGTGCCAGCAGCGTAGGACAGGGTAGGACCGGGGAGCTGTTTTTT. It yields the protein CASSVGQGRTGELFF.

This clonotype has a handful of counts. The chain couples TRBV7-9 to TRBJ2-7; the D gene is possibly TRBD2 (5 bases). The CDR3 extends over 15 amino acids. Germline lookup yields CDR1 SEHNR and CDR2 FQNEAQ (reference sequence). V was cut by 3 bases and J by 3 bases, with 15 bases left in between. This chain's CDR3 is CASSFFYGEGYEQYF. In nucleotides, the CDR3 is TGTGCCAGCAGCTTCTTCTACGGAGAGGGCTACGAGCAGTACTTC.

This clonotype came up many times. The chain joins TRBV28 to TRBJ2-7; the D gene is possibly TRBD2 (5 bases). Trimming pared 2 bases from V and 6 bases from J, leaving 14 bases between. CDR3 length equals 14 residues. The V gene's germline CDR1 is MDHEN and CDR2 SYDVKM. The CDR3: CASSLLGSFVEQYF. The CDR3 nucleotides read TGTGCCAGCAGTTTACTAGGGAGTTTTGTCGAGCAGTACTTC.

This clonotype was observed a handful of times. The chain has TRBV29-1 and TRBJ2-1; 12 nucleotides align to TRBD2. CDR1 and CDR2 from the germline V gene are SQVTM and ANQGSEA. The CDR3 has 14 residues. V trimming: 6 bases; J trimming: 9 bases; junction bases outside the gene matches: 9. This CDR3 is CSVKSGTSGFEQFF. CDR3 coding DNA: TGCAGCGTAAAATCCGGGACTAGCGGGTTTGAGCAGTTCTTC.

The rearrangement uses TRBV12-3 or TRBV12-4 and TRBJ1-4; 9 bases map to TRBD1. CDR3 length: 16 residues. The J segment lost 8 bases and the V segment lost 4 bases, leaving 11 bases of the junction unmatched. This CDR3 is CASSSHRGQLKEKLFF. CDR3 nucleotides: TGTGCCAGCAGTTCCCACAGGGGGCAGTTGAAAGAAAAACTGTTTTTT.

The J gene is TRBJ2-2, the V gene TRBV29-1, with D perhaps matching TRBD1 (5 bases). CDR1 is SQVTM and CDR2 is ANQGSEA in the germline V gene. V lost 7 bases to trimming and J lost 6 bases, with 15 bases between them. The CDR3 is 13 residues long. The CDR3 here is CSGSVGAPGELFF. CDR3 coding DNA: TGCAGCGGCTCGGTAGGGGCACCCGGGGAGCTGTTTTTT.

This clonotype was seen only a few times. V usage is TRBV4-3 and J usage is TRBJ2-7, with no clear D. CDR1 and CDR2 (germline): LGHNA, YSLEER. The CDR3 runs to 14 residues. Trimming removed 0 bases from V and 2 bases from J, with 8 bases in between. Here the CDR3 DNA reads TGCGCCAGCAGCCAAGAAACCGCTACCTACGAGCAGTACTTC. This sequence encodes CASSQETATYEQYF.

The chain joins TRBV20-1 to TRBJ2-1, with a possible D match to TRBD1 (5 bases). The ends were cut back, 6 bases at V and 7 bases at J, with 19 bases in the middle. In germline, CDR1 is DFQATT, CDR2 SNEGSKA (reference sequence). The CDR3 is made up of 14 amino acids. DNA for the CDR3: TGCAGTGCCCAAGATCAGGGTCTGGGAAATGAGCAGTTCTTC. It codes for CSAQDQGLGNEQFF.

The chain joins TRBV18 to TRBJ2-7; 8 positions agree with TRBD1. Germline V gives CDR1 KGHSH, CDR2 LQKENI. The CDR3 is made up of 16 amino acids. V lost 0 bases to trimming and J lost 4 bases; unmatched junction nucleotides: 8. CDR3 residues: CASSPPSGQGFYEQYF. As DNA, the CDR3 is TGTGCCAGCTCACCACCGAGCGGACAGGGATTTTACGAGCAGTACTTC.

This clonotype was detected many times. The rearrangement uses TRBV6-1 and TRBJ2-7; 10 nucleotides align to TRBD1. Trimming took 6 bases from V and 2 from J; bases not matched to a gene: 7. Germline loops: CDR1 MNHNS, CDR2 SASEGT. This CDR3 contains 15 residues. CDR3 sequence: CASSLTGGEPYEQYF. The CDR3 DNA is TGTGCCAGCAGCTTGACAGGGGGCGAGCCCTACGAGCAGTACTTC.

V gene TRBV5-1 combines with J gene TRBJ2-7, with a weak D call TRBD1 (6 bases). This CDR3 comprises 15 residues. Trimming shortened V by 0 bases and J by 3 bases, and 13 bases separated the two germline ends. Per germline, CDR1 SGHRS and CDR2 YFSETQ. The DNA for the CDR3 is TGCGCCAGCAGCTTGGAGGGGGTGGAGTTCTACGAGCAGTACTTC. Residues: CASSLEGVEFYEQYF.

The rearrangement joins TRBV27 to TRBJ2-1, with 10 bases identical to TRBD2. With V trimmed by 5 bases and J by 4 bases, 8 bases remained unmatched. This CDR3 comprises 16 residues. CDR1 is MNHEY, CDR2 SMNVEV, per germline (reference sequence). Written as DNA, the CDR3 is TGTGCCAGCAGTGGAGCGGGAGGGCCATTTTACAATGAGCAGTTCTTC. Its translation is CASSGAGGPFYNEQFF.

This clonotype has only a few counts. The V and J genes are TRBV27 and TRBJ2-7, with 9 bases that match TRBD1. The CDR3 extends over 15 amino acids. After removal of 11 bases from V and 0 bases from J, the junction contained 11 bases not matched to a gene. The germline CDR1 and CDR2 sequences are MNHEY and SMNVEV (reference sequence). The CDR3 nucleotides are TGTGCCGTACATTCCGGGACAGGGACCTCCTACGAGCAGTACTTC. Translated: CAVHSGTGTSYEQYF.

The CDR3 loop reads CASSVGTHMNTEAFF. The CDR3 bases are TGTGCCAGCAGCGTCGGGACCCACATGAACACTGAAGCTTTCTTT. The rearrangement uses TRBV11-2 and TRBJ1-1, with D possibly matching TRBD1 (5 bases). The CDR3 runs to 15 residues. The germline gives CDR1 SGHAT, CDR2 FQNNGV. The ends were cut back, 5 bases at V and 0 bases at J, with 13 bases in the middle. Full variable domain (outside the CDR3, taken from reference TRBV11-2 and TRBJ1-1): EAGVAQSPRYKIIEKRQSVAFWCNPISGHATLYWYQQILGQGPKLLIQFQNNGVVDDSQLPKDRFSAERLKGVDSTLKIQPAKLEDSAVYLCASSVGTHMNTEAFFGQGTRLTVV.

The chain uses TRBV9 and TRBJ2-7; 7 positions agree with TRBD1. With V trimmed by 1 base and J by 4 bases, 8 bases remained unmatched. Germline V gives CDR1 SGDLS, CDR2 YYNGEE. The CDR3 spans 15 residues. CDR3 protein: CASSVFGDSRYEQYF. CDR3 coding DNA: TGTGCCAGCAGCGTATTCGGGGACAGCCGATACGAGCAGTACTTC.

The CDR3: CASFPIAGGSYNEQFF. The CDR3 DNA follows: TGTGCCAGCTTTCCCATAGCGGGAGGGTCCTACAATGAGCAGTTCTTC. The chain carries TRBV6-2 or TRBV6-3 and TRBJ2-1, with 11 bases identical to TRBD2. This CDR3 is 16 amino acids long. From germline, CDR1 is MNHEY and CDR2 SVGEGT. After removal of 8 bases from V and 1 base from J, the junction contained 7 bases not matched to a gene.